This paragraph reports one T cell receptor (beta chain). No antigen is known for it. An end of the junction differs from the germline gene, which may be a read error. This sample is drawn from a study of vaccination and CD4 T cells after COVID-19. Study overall: The study drew post-COVID samples a median roughly 99 days after diagnosis (range 35 to 161).

CDR3 length: 15 residues. Germline CDR1 reads KGHDR; CDR2 reads SFDVKD. Treatment: approximately nine-day PBMC culture with coronavirus spike peptide pools or control peptides (ViraFEST assay). Overall study findings and caveats: For SARS-CoV-2-reactive clonotypes, the median went from approximately 21 to 38, a nonsignificant increase.

Researchers used the Oncomine TCR Beta short-read assay to sequence DNA from cultured CD4+ T cells. TCRdb analysed the PCR reads with MiXCR anew, one entry per CDR3 protein. Found here are around 12,000 distinct CDR3 sequences, 40% to 55% of them singletons; the top ten hold roughly 7.3%. The sequence derives from a human donor who had recovered from COVID-19. The sequenced sample was CD4+ T cells from blood, cultured in vitro, obtained after SARS-CoV-2 vaccination. The chain is built from TRBV24-1 and TRBJ2-5, with TRBD2 identical over 9 bases. DNA for the CDR3: TGTGCCATCAGTGAGACTAGCGGAGCACAAGAGACCCAGTACTTC. Translated, it gives CAISETSGAQETQYF.